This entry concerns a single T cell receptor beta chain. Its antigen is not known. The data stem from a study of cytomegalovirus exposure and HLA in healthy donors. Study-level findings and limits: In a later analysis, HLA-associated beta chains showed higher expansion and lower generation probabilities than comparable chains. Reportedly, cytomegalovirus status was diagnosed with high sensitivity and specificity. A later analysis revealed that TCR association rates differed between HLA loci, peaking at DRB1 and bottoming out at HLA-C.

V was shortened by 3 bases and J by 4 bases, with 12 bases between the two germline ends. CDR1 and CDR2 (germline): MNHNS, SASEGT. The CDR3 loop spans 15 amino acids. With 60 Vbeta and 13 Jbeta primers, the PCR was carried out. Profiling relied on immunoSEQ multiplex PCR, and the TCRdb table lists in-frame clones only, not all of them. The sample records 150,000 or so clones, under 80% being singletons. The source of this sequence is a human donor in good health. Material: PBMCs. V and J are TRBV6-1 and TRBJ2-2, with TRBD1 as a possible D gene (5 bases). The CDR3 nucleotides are TGTGCCAGCAGTGAGGGTATCAGGGTCACCGGGGAGCTGTTTTTT. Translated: CASSEGIRVTGELFF.